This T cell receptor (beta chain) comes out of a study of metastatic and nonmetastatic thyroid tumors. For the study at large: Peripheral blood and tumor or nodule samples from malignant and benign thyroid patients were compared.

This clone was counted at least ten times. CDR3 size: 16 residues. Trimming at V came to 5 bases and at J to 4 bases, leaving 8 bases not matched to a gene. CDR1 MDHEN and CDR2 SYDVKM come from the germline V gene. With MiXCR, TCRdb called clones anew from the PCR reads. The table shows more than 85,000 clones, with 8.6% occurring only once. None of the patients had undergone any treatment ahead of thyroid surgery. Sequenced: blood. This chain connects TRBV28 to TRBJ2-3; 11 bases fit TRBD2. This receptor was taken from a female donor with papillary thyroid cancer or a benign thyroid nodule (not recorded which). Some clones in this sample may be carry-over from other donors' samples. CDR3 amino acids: CASSPISGGAADTQYF. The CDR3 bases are TGTGCCAGCAGTCCAATTAGCGGGGGGGCTGCAGATACGCAGTATTTT. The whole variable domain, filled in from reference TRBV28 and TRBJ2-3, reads DVKVTQSSRYLVKRTGEKVFLECVQDMDHENMFWYRQDPGLGLRLIYFSYDVKMKEKGDIPEGYSVSREKKERFSLILESASTNQTSMYLCASSPISGGAADTQYFGPGTRLTVL.